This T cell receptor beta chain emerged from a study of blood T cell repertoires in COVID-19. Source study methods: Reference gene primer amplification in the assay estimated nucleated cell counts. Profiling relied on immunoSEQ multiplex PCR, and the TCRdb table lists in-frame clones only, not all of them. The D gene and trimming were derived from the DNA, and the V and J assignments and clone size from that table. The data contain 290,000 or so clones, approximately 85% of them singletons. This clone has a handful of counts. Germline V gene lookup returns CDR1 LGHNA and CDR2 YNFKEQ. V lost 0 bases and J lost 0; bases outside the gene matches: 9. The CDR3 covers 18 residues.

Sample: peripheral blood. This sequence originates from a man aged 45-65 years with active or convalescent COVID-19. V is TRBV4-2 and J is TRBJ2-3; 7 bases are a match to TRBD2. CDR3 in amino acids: CASSQDRAAGFSTDTQYF. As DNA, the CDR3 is TGTGCCAGCAGCCAAGATCGGGCAGCGGGATTTAGCACAGATACGCAGTATTTT.